Described below is a single TCR beta chain sequence and its context. Germline values: CDR1 SGHTA, CDR2 FQGNSA. The V end lost 5 bases, the J end lost 8 bases, and 7 bases lay between the germline ends. The CDR3 length is 12 residues. The data are from a study of blood T cell repertoires in COVID-19. Background on the study: Some COVID-19 samples were acute and others convalescent; all came from the United States, Italy and Spain. T cells, B-cell-depleted T cells, or PBMCs supplied cDNA or gDNA.

Data came from immunoSEQ multiplex PCR; TCRdb stores just in-frame clones and leaves some out. The sample has 150,000 or so clones; roughly four fifths are singletons. The TCR originated in a man older than 75 with acute or convalescent COVID-19. The chain recombines TRBV7-2 with TRBJ1-6; possibly TRBD1 for D (5 bases). Sequencing used peripheral blood. In DNA form, the CDR3 reads TGTGCCAGCAGCGCACAGGATTCACCCCTCCACTTT. Translation: CASSAQDSPLHF.